This T cell receptor beta chain appears in the sequencing data of a study of glioma-infiltrating T cells after dendritic cell vaccination (dated by TCRdb to the mid-2010s). Regarding the study in general: A cohort of roughly 15 glioblastoma patients from Phase I and II dendritic cell vaccination trials was included, of whom 9 were newly diagnosed and 6 had recurrent disease. To make the vaccine, monocyte-derived dendritic cells were cultured for about seven days with IL-4 and GM-CSF and then pulsed overnight with autologous tumor lysate. Each patient was given three intradermal dendritic cell vaccine injections, spaced two weeks apart, in the arm below the axilla. Survival after dendritic cell vaccination was correlated with TCR sequencing metrics, including TIL content and tumor-blood repertoire overlap. Patients received autologous tumor lysate-pulsed dendritic cell vaccination between 2003 and 2012. Tumor-infiltrating lymphocyte content was quantified and tumor and blood repertoires were compared in dendritic cell-vaccinated glioblastoma patients by deep sequencing of TCR beta CDR3 regions. What the study reported, not specific to this receptor: The cohort was small and heterogeneous, only a few patients had full blood and tumor sets, and even fewer had initial-recurrent tumor pairs. Higher estimated pretreatment TIL content predicted longer time to progression and overall survival after dendritic cell vaccination. The three-group TCR overlap response model was described as speculative and requiring prospective validation. TCR clonality showed no direct relationship with survival, which suggests that a diverse polyclonal response may be important.

In regard to this clone: Its antigen is unknown. Base qualities were left out, and no much larger clone turns up one base away.

Patients were selected on the basis of adequate residual fresh-frozen tumor tissue and more than two years of available survival data. An isocitrate dehydrogenase mutation was not carried by any of the glioblastoma patients, although molecular status was otherwise variable. PBMC were collected before vaccination, two weeks after the third vaccination, and at tumor progression if tumor progression occurred. Genomic DNA was extracted with the Qiagen DNeasy Blood extraction Kit. Using the immunoSEQ assay, TCRB CDR3 regions were amplified from roughly 1.8 micrograms of genomic DNA, or from all available DNA when less than that was on hand. For multiplex PCR, 60 forward primers for TCR V beta segments and 13 reverse primers for J beta segments were used. To estimate the number of reads per starting template, synthetic control templates were added to each sample at limiting dilution. The Illumina HiSeq System generated sequencing reads of 87 bp. The source study handled its data this way. PCR and sequencing errors were removed by a nearest neighbor algorithm that merged closely related sequences. TCR overlap was defined as the percentage of unique tumor TCR beta sequences that were also found in the peripheral blood of the same patient. TCRdb re-hosts the immuneACCESS table, in-frame sequences only. Its copies lack some clones; in the studies checked, an unresolved V gene accounts for under half of them, and the cause for the rest is not known. Clonal size and the V and J genes are those of that table, whereas D and trimming came from the DNA. This sample has 93,000 or so clones in its table, and 79% of those were observed once. Together, the top ten hold roughly 5.6% of the sample.

The CDR3 starts with the cysteine, ends with the phenylalanine, and has 14 residues. Only the CDR3 DNA is retained, 42 bases long and in frame from the first base. The trim is 3 bases for V and 6 bases for J, with a gap of 12 bases between the germline ends. In the germline V gene (reference sequence), CDR1 corresponds to LNHDA and CDR2 to SQIVND. This TCR was recovered from a human donor with glioblastoma. The starting material was blood, obtained before dendritic cell vaccination. The chain couples TRBV19 to TRBJ1-5; the D gene remains uncertain. DNA sequence: TGTGCCAGTAGTATGGGAGCGCTTGTTCAGCCCCAGCATTTT. It codes for CASSMGALVQPQHF.